This entry lists 32 T cell receptor beta chains sequenced from one sample in a study of blood T cell repertoires in COVID-19. Generated by immunoSEQ multiplex PCR, the TCRdb table keeps only in-frame clones and is missing some. The data show about 330,000 clones, around 87% seen once. The sequenced material came from peripheral blood. These receptors all stem from a woman in her 50s with active or convalescent COVID-19.

CDR3 amino acids: CASGDLRGYGYTF. CDR3 nucleotide sequence: TGTGCCAGCGGCGACCTCCGGGGCTATGGCTACACCTTC. The rearrangement uses TRBV19 and TRBJ1-2; no firm D call. V was cut by 9 bases and J by 4 bases, with 15 bases left in between. In germline, CDR1 is LNHDA, CDR2 SQIVND (reference sequence). The CDR3 extends over 13 amino acids.

The CDR3 nucleotides read TGTGCCATCAGTGCAGGGTCCGGTTCACCCCTCCACTTT. Amino acids: CAISAGSGSPLHF. The rearrangement joins TRBV10-3 to TRBJ1-6; a possible D gene is TRBD1 (5 bases). The CDR3 contains 13 residues. Between the trimmed V and J ends, which lost 4 bases and 9 bases, there was a span of 10 bases. In germline, CDR1 is ENHRY, CDR2 SYGVKD.

The chain carries TRBV19 and TRBJ2-5, with a possible D match to TRBD1 (6 bases). The CDR3 extends over 14 amino acids. CDR1 is LNHDA and CDR2 is SQIVND in the germline V gene (reference sequence). The germline V and J ends were trimmed by 3 bases and 4 bases, with 12 bases remaining between them. CDR3 sequence: CASSISRGIETQYF. CDR3 nucleotides: TGTGCCAGTAGTATCTCCAGGGGCATAGAGACCCAGTACTTC.

The V gene is TRBV5-1, the J gene TRBJ2-1; D possibly corresponds to TRBD1 (6 bases). Trimming took 4 bases from V and 9 from J, leaving 26 bases between them. Germline loops: CDR1 SGHRS, CDR2 YFSETQ. This CDR3 contains 17 residues. In nucleotides, the CDR3 is TGCGCCAGCAGCCAGATTCCTACAGGGTCAGGGCTTGGTGAGCAGTTCTTC. Amino acids: CASSQIPTGSGLGEQFF.

This clone was observed a handful of times. The V and J genes are TRBV5-1 and TRBJ2-2; no clear D. CDR3 length: 14 amino acids. Germline CDR1 SGHRS, CDR2 YFSETQ. Trimming removed 0 bases from V and 1 base from J, with 4 bases in between. CDR3 sequence: CASSLGQNTGELFF. The DNA of the CDR3 is TGCGCCAGCAGCTTGGGACAGAACACCGGGGAGCTGTTTTTT.

J is TRBJ1-2 and V is TRBV5-1; 9 bases fit TRBD1. J was trimmed by 6 bases and V by 4 bases; bases with no gene match: 10. Germline V gene data show CDR1 as SGHRS and CDR2 as YFSETQ. CDR3 size: 15 residues. The CDR3 here is CASSPNPGTGNGYTF. DNA for the CDR3: TGCGCCAGCAGCCCAAACCCCGGGACAGGGAATGGCTACACCTTC.

Here the CDR3 DNA reads TGTGCCAGCTCACTGGCGGGCCTAGGTGATGGCTACACCTTC. The encoded protein is CASSLAGLGDGYTF. This chain uses TRBV18 with TRBJ1-2; D gene uncertain. Germline V CDR1 and CDR2: KGHSH, LQKENI. Trimming cost V 4 bases and J 6 bases, with 15 bases left between them. This CDR3 spans 14 amino acids.

The rearrangement links TRBV27 to TRBJ2-6; D is unclear. V lost 2 bases, J lost 0 bases, and 17 bases lay in between. Germline V gene data show CDR1 as MNHEY and CDR2 as SMNVEV (reference sequence). This CDR3 has 19 residues. The CDR3 spells CASSLGWRVTRSGANVLTF. The CDR3 nucleotides read TGTGCCAGCAGTTTAGGGTGGAGAGTCACCCGCTCTGGGGCCAACGTCCTGACTTTC.

The J gene is TRBJ2-3, the V gene TRBV19; D is possibly TRBD2 (6 bases). The CDR3 contains 15 residues. Germline V gene data show CDR1 as LNHDA and CDR2 as SQIVND (reference sequence). V shed 6 bases and J shed 2 bases, with 15 bases lying between them. The CDR3 region is CASRGLTINTDTQYF. The CDR3, as DNA: TGTGCCAGTAGGGGACTCACAATTAACACAGATACGCAGTATTTT.

The CDR3 protein is CASSLEDRYQFF. In DNA, the CDR3 is TGCGCCAGCAGCTTGGAGGACAGGTATCAGTTCTTC. The chain employs TRBV5-1 and TRBJ2-1; 7 bases agree with TRBD1. Looked up from germline, CDR1 is SGHRS and CDR2 is YFSETQ. Losses at the gene ends were 0 bases for V and 13 bases for J; bases not matched to a gene: 4. CDR3 length: 12 residues.

The rearrangement links TRBV7-2 to TRBJ2-3; 9 bases are a match to TRBD2. Germline CDR1 is SGHTA and CDR2 is FQGNSA. This CDR3 is 17 amino acids long. The J segment lost 5 bases and the V segment lost 1 base, leaving 10 bases of the junction unmatched. The CDR3 reads CASSLGSSGSVGDTQYF. The CDR3 bases are TGTGCCAGCAGCTTAGGGAGTAGCGGGAGCGTCGGAGATACGCAGTATTTT.

CDR3 sequence (DNA): TGTGCCACAGCGAAGCGGGACACCAATAGCAATCAGCCCCAGCATTTT. This sequence encodes CATAKRDTNSNQPQHF. The chain links TRBV24-1 to TRBJ1-5; D may be TRBD1 (6 bases). The V gene lost 10 bases and the J gene lost 0 bases, with 18 bases spanning the gap. This CDR3 has 16 residues. Germline CDR1 and CDR2: KGHDR and SFDVKD.

The chain has TRBV28 and TRBJ1-6; D ambiguous. The CDR3 extends over 16 amino acids. The germline V gene encodes CDR1 MDHEN and CDR2 SYDVKM. V gave up 7 bases and J gave up 0 bases, with 13 bases separating them. CDR3 protein: CASNRSPSSYNSPLHF. DNA of the CDR3: TGTGCCAGCAATCGGTCCCCGAGCTCCTATAATTCACCCCTCCACTTT.

The gene calls are TRBV30 and TRBJ2-7; 7 bases align to TRBD1. Germline values: CDR1 GTSNPN, CDR2 SVGIG (reference sequence). There are 18 residues in the CDR3. Trimming at V came to 3 bases and at J to 4 bases, leaving 21 bases not matched to a gene. As DNA, the CDR3 is TGTGCCTGGAGCCCCCTAACCGGGACAGCGGCTTACCATTACGAGCAGTACTTC. Its translation: CAWSPLTGTAAYHYEQYF.

This chain links TRBV6-5 with TRBJ2-1, with D perhaps matching TRBD1 (6 bases). This CDR3 is 13 amino acids long. Trimming shortened V by 6 bases and J by 10 bases, and 16 bases separated the two germline ends. Germline lookup yields CDR1 MNHEY and CDR2 SVGAGI. The CDR3 sequence is CASRPDRMREQFF. CDR3 coding DNA: TGTGCCAGCAGACCCGACAGGATGAGAGAGCAGTTCTTC.

This clone was recorded once. The gene calls are TRBV6-5 and TRBJ1-2; 9 bases map to TRBD1. Trimming removed 5 bases from V and 4 bases from J; junction bases left unmatched: 8. There are 15 residues in the CDR3. Germline V gene sequence: CDR1 MNHEY, CDR2 SVGAGI. The CDR3 DNA reads as TGTGCCAGCAGTCCCGGGACAGGGTGGCGCTATGGCTACACCTTC. The encoded protein is CASSPGTGWRYGYTF.

The chain recombines TRBV27 with TRBJ2-2; TRBD1 matches at 7 bases. Germline assignment: CDR1 MNHEY and CDR2 SMNVEV (reference sequence). The CDR3 contains 15 residues. With V trimmed by 6 bases and J by 7 bases, 11 bases remained unmatched. The CDR3 here is CASRPQGTYGGELFF. In DNA, the CDR3 is TGTGCCAGCAGACCACAGGGGACGTACGGCGGGGAGCTGTTTTTT.

The rearrangement links TRBV4-2 to TRBJ2-3, with D possibly matching TRBD2 (5 bases). The length of the CDR3 is 16 residues. V was clipped by 3 bases and J by 2 bases, with 15 bases between them. Germline loops: CDR1 LGHNA, CDR2 YNFKEQ. As DNA, the CDR3 is TGTGCCAGCAGCCAGGCACTAGGCCAGGCCACAGATACGCAGTATTTT. Amino acids: CASSQALGQATDTQYF.

The genes are TRBV27 and TRBJ2-1, with D hard to call. CDR3 length: 12 amino acids. The ends were cut back, 6 bases at V and 6 bases at J, with 9 bases in the middle. Germline loops: CDR1 MNHEY, CDR2 SMNVEV (reference sequence). This chain's CDR3 is CASRRSTNEQFF. For the CDR3, the DNA is TGTGCCAGCAGGCGGAGTACCAATGAGCAGTTCTTC.

This clone appeared a single time. The chain carries TRBV4-1 and TRBJ2-1; 9 nucleotides line up with TRBD2. The CDR3 is 16 amino acids. V dropped 4 bases and J dropped 0; count of bases not matched to a gene: 4. Germline V gene data show CDR1 as MGHRA and CDR2 as YSYEKL. CDR3 loop: CASSRRTSDSYNEQFF. DNA for the CDR3: TGCGCCAGCAGCCGCAGGACTAGCGACTCCTACAATGAGCAGTTCTTC.

The gene calls are TRBV13 and TRBJ2-1, with 8 bases matching TRBD1. The CDR3 sequence is 16 residues long. V lost 2 bases, J lost 2 bases, and 5 bases stayed unmatched. From germline, CDR1 is PRHDT and CDR2 FYEKMQ (reference sequence). This CDR3 reads CASSLRGQATYNEQFF. The CDR3 DNA is TGTGCCAGCAGCTTAAGGGGACAGGCGACCTACAATGAGCAGTTCTTC. The variable domain in full, completed from reference TRBV13 and TRBJ2-1, reads AAGVIQSPRHLIKEKRETATLKCYPIPRHDTVYWYQQGPGQDPQFLISFYEKMQSDKGSIPDRFSAQQFSDYHSELNMSSLELGDSALYFCASSLRGQATYNEQFFGPGTRLTVL.

The rearrangement joins TRBV30 to TRBJ1-5; TRBD1 matches at 10 bases. The junction had 5 bases not matched to a gene; V was cut back by 8 bases and J by 4 bases. The CDR3 spans 13 residues. Looked up from germline, CDR1 is GTSNPN and CDR2 is SVGIG (reference sequence). CDR3: CAVDRGRNQPQHF. CDR3 DNA: TGTGCCGTAGACAGGGGGCGTAATCAGCCCCAGCATTTT.

The chain has TRBV19 and TRBJ1-6; D may be TRBD1 (5 bases). Trimming stripped 6 bases from V and 1 base from J, with 7 bases between. The germline V gene encodes CDR1 LNHDA and CDR2 SQIVND (reference sequence). CDR3 size: 14 residues. The CDR3 sequence: CASSDSSYNSPLHF. The CDR3, as DNA: TGTGCCAGTAGCGACAGTTCCTATAATTCACCCCTCCACTTT.

The CDR3 DNA follows: TGTGCCAGCAGCCAGGCGGGGGATTACTACGAGCAGTACTTC. Its protein is CASSQAGDYYEQYF. The genes are TRBV7-9 and TRBJ2-7; 7 nucleotides agree with TRBD2. The CDR3 consists of 14 residues. CDR1 and CDR2 from the germline V gene are SEHNR and FQNEAQ (reference sequence). V was clipped by 5 bases and J by 3 bases; unmatched bases: 7. Variable domain in full (rest from reference TRBV7-9 and TRBJ2-7): DTGVSQNPRHKITKRGQNVTFRCDPISEHNRLYWYRQTLGQGPEFLTYFQNEAQLEKSRLLSDRFSAERPKGSFSTLEIQRTEQGDSAMYLCASSQAGDYYEQYFGPGTRLTVT.

The V and J genes are TRBV6-2 or TRBV6-3 and TRBJ2-7; tentative D call: TRBD2 (6 bases). V was cut by 6 bases and J by 5 bases, with 8 bases left in between. CDR1 MNHEY and CDR2 SVGEGT come from the germline V gene. This CDR3 is 11 amino acids long. CDR3 coding DNA: TGTGCCAGCAGCCGGACTAACGAGCAGTACTTC. It codes for CASSRTNEQYF.

The rearrangement uses TRBV27 and TRBJ1-1, with D possibly matching TRBD1 (5 bases). CDR1 MNHEY and CDR2 SMNVEV come from the germline V gene (reference sequence). Trimming stripped 8 bases from V and 8 bases from J, with 12 bases between. CDR3 length: 11 residues. This chain's CDR3 is CASGSTGEAFF. The CDR3 coding sequence is TGTGCCAGCGGATCTACAGGCGAAGCTTTCTTT.

This clone was seen once. The chain carries TRBV9 and TRBJ2-2; 10 positions match TRBD2. V dropped 0 bases and J dropped 6; count of bases not matched to a gene: 17. The germline V gene encodes CDR1 SGDLS and CDR2 YYNGEE. This CDR3 has 20 amino acids. CDR3 protein: CASSVVRLAGDSWSAGELFF. CDR3 sequence (DNA): TGTGCCAGCAGCGTAGTACGGCTAGCGGGAGATTCTTGGAGCGCCGGGGAGCTGTTTTTT.

This chain uses TRBV3-1 (or the pseudogene TRBV3-2) with TRBJ1-1, with a weak D call TRBD1 (6 bases). From germline, CDR1 is LGHDT and CDR2 YNNKEL (reference sequence). There are 16 residues in the CDR3. With 4 bases removed from V and 3 bases from J, the gap between germline ends came to 18 bases. The CDR3 nucleotides read TGTGCCAGCAGCCCCCCGGGACCCAGGGGAGACACTGAAGCTTTCTTT. The encoded protein is CASSPPGPRGDTEAFF.

This clone came up once. The chain couples TRBV7-9 to TRBJ2-7, with 13 bases aligning to TRBD2. J gave up 6 bases and V 3 bases, and 5 bases lay outside the gene matches. Germline V gene lookup returns CDR1 SEHNR and CDR2 FQNEAQ (reference sequence). There are 15 residues in the CDR3. This CDR3 is CASSLRTSGRGEQYF. The DNA of the CDR3 is TGTGCCAGCAGCTTGCGGACTAGCGGGAGAGGCGAGCAGTACTTC.

A few counts support this clone. This chain connects TRBV18 to TRBJ2-1; perhaps TRBD2 as D (5 bases). V dropped 4 bases and J dropped 7 bases, with 14 bases sitting between them. The V gene's germline CDR1 is KGHSH and CDR2 LQKENI. This CDR3 contains 14 residues. CDR3 sequence (DNA): TGTGCCAGCTCACTTGGTGGGGAGTCGAATGAGCAGTTCTTC. Its translation: CASSLGGESNEQFF.

The chain carries TRBV3-1 (or the pseudogene TRBV3-2) and TRBJ2-7; TRBD2 is a possible D gene (5 bases). CDR1 is LGHDT and CDR2 is YNNKEL in the germline V gene (reference sequence). Trimming removed 3 bases from V and 4 bases from J, with 10 bases in between. The length of the CDR3 is 13 residues. In nucleotides, the CDR3 is TGTGCCAGCAGCCAGGTTGAGGGTTACGAGCAGTACTTC. Its protein is CASSQVEGYEQYF.

This sequence joins TRBV3-1 (or the pseudogene TRBV3-2) and TRBJ1-1, with D uncertain. Trimming removed 4 bases from V and 1 base from J, with 13 bases in between. This CDR3 comprises 15 residues. CDR1 LGHDT and CDR2 YNNKEL come from the germline V gene (reference sequence). The CDR3 DNA sequence: TGTGCCAGCAGCCTGATGGGAGCAGGGAACACTGAAGCTTTCTTT. As protein: CASSLMGAGNTEAFF.